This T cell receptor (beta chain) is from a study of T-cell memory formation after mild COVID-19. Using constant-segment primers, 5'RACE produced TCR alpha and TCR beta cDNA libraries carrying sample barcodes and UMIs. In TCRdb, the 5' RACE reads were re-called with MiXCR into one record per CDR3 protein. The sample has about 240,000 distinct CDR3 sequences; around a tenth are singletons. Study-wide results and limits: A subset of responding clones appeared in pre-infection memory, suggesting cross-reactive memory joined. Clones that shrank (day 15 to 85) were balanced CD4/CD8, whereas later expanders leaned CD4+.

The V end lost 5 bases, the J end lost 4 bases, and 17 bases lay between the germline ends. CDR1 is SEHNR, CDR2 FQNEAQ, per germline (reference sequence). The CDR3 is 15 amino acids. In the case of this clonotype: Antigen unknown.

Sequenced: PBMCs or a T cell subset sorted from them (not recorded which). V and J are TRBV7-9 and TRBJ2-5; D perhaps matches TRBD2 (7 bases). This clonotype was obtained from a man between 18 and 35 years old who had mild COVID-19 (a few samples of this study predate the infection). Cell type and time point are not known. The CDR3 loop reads CASSIGGGGGETQYF. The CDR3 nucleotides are TGTGCCAGCAGCATTGGGGGCGGGGGAGGAGAGACCCAGTACTTC.